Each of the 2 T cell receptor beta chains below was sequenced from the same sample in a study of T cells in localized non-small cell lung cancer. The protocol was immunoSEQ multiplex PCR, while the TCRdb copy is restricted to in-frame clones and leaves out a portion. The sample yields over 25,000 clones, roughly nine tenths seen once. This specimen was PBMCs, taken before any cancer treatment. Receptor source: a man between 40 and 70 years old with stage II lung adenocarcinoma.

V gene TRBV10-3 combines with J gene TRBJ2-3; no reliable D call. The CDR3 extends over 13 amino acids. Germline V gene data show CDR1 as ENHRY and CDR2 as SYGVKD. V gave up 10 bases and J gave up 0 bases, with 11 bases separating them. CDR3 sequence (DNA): TGTGCCACTCGTAACCCCAGCACAGATACGCAGTATTTT. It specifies CATRNPSTDTQYF.

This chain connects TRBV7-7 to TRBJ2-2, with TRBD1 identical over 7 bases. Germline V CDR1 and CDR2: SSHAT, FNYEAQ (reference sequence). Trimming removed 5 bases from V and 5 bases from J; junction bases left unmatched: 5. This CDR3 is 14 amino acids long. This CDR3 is CASSVGTETGELFF. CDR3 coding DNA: TGTGCCAGCAGCGTAGGGACAGAAACCGGGGAGCTGTTTTTT.